The sequence of this TCR beta chain was determined in a study of control samples from healthy donors and cancer patients. The CDR3 length is 14 residues. Germline CDR1 reads LNHDA; CDR2 reads SQIVND (reference sequence). The V end lost 6 bases, the J end lost 0 bases, and 9 bases lay between the germline ends. TCRdb's table, derived via immunoSEQ multiplex PCR, lists solely in-frame clones and lacks some. The table lists around 95,000 clones, around four fifths of them singletons, with approximately 20% in the top ten. The chain carries TRBV19 and TRBJ1-3; no clear D. This clonotype originated in a man aged 30-40 years in good health. Source material: blood. The CDR3 is CASRFDNSGNTIYF. In nucleotides, the CDR3 is TGTGCCAGTAGATTCGACAACTCTGGAAACACCATATATTTT.